The 10 T cell receptor beta chains listed next were all sequenced from one sample in a study of control samples from healthy donors and cancer patients. Using immunoSEQ multiplex PCR, the repertoire was profiled, and TCRdb retains in-frame clones only, with some absent. Of about 160,000 clones in the sample, around 95% were seen once. The sequencing input was blood. The receptors shown here come from a woman aged 35 to 49 in good health.

V and J are TRBV4-3 and TRBJ1-4; 10 bases match TRBD1. Germline values: CDR1 LGHNA, CDR2 YSLEER. V lost 1 base and J lost 4; bases outside the gene matches: 6. The CDR3 consists of 17 residues. The CDR3 reads CASSQGQGALGNEKLFF. The CDR3 DNA reads TGCGCCAGCAGCCAAGGACAGGGGGCGCTGGGTAATGAAAAACTGTTTTTT.

The chain combines TRBV6-5 with TRBJ1-5, with D hard to call. Germline V gene lookup returns CDR1 MNHEY and CDR2 SVGAGI. Trimming took 6 bases from V and 0 from J, leaving 9 bases between them. CDR3 length equals 14 residues. The CDR3 coding sequence is TGTGCCAGCAGCCCCGATTATAGCAATCAGCCCCAGCATTTT. This translates into CASSPDYSNQPQHF.

V is TRBV5-1 and J is TRBJ1-1, with D possibly TRBD1 on 5 matching bases. The germline V and J ends were trimmed by 0 bases and 4 bases, with 13 bases remaining between them. This CDR3 has 15 amino acids. The germline gives CDR1 SGHRS, CDR2 YFSETQ. This chain's CDR3 is CASSLAQAGGTEAFF. Written as DNA, the CDR3 is TGCGCCAGCAGCTTGGCACAGGCGGGAGGCACTGAAGCTTTCTTT.

V usage is TRBV10-3 and J usage is TRBJ1-1, with 8 bases that match TRBD1. Germline V CDR1 and CDR2: ENHRY, SYGVKD. This CDR3 has 13 residues. V shed 11 bases and J 0 bases; nucleotides not matched to a gene: 5. In nucleotides, the CDR3 is TGTGCCGGGAGGACAGGGATGAACACTGAAGCTTTCTTT. This gives the protein CAGRTGMNTEAFF.

The chain has TRBV19 and TRBJ1-6; D is uncertain. Per the germline V gene, CDR1 is LNHDA and CDR2 is SQIVND (reference sequence). CDR3 length: 16 residues. V was clipped by 6 bases and J by 7 bases, with 19 bases between them. The CDR3 here is CASSWRGNLPNSPLHF. The CDR3 nucleotides are TGTGCCAGTAGCTGGAGAGGGAACCTCCCCAATTCACCCCTCCACTTT.

V gene TRBV7-9 combines with J gene TRBJ1-3; D call uncertain. V was trimmed by 5 bases and J by 0 bases, leaving 11 bases between them. The germline CDR1 and CDR2 sequences are SEHNR and FQNEAQ (reference sequence). The CDR3 is made up of 15 amino acids. The DNA of the CDR3 is TGTGCCAGCAGCGAAGCATTACTCTCTGGAAACACCATATATTTT. This gives the protein CASSEALLSGNTIYF.

The chain links TRBV14 to TRBJ2-4, with D unclear. The V gene's germline CDR1 is SGHDN and CDR2 FVKESK. The ends were cut back, 1 base at V and 11 bases at J, with 12 bases in the middle. The CDR3 sequence is 13 residues long. The CDR3, as DNA: TGTGCCAGCAGCCAAGGGAGCGTCCTAGTTCAGTACTTC. Amino acids: CASSQGSVLVQYF.

The gene calls are TRBV11-2 and TRBJ2-1, with TRBD2 matching over 11 bases. The CDR3 contains 14 residues. CDR1 is SGHAT, CDR2 FQNNGV, per germline. Trimming at V came to 1 base and at J to 8 bases, leaving 1 base not matched to a gene. The CDR3 sequence is CASSLGLAGYEQFF. The CDR3 DNA reads TGTGCCAGCAGCTTAGGACTAGCGGGATATGAGCAGTTCTTC. The entire variable domain, with the rest obtained from reference TRBV11-2 and TRBJ2-1, is as follows: EAGVAQSPRYKIIEKRQSVAFWCNPISGHATLYWYQQILGQGPKLLIQFQNNGVVDDSQLPKDRFSAERLKGVDSTLKIQPAKLEDSAVYLCASSLGLAGYEQFFGPGTRLTVL.

The CDR3 region has the DNA TGCGCCAGCAGCACCACAGGGGGCCCCTACGAGCAGTACTTC. Amino acid sequence: CASSTTGGPYEQYF. The chain has TRBV5-1 and TRBJ2-7, with TRBD1 matching over 9 bases. This CDR3 has 14 residues. Germline V gives CDR1 SGHRS, CDR2 YFSETQ. Trimming at V came to 4 bases and at J to 2 bases, leaving 4 bases not matched to a gene.

This chain uses TRBV7-9 with TRBJ2-7; D uncertain. This CDR3 has 12 amino acids. CDR1 and CDR2 (germline): SEHNR, FQNEAQ (reference sequence). Trimming left V 2 bases short and J 3 bases short, with 5 bases between. CDR3 sequence (DNA): TGTGCCAGCAGCTTATTCGGCTACGAGCAGTACTTC. It specifies CASSLFGYEQYF.